One sample yielded the 25 T cell receptor beta chains listed below, sequenced in a study of OX40 agonist ivuxolimab in advanced cancers. Libraries were prepared by immunoSEQ multiplex PCR; TCRdb keeps only in-frame clonotypes and omits some of them. The sample shows fewer than 75,000 clones, approximately 80% of them seen only once. This material consisted of CD4+ or CD8+ T cells sorted from blood, taken in a trial of the OX40 agonist ivuxolimab. These receptor sequences come from an adult with an advanced solid tumor such as melanoma, head and neck, liver or kidney cancer.

The V and J genes are TRBV14 and TRBJ2-4; 14 positions match TRBD2. This CDR3 spans 16 amino acids. The V segment lost 4 bases and the J segment 7 bases; nucleotides outside the gene matches: 6. CDR1 and CDR2 from the germline V gene are SGHDN and FVKESK. DNA of the CDR3: TGTGCCAGCAGCCGGGGGACTAGCGGGGGCCGGAACATTCAGTACTTC. Its protein product is CASSRGTSGGRNIQYF.

This clone has just a few counts. CDR3 DNA sequence: TGTGCCAGCAGCCCCGTAGGGGGCTTTGCAACTAATGAAAAACTGTTTTTT. It translates to CASSPVGGFATNEKLFF. The chain recombines TRBV4-2 with TRBJ1-4, with 7 positions matching TRBD1. The CDR3 is made up of 17 amino acids. Germline CDR1 is LGHNA and CDR2 is YNFKEQ. J gave up 0 bases and V 4 bases, and 8 bases lay outside the gene matches.

The J gene is TRBJ1-4, the V gene TRBV7-9; TRBD1 aligns across 7 bases. V was pared by 0 bases and J by 4 bases, with 2 bases of the junction left unmatched. CDR1 SEHNR and CDR2 FQNEAQ come from the germline V gene (reference sequence). The CDR3 length is 15 residues. The CDR3 region has the DNA TGTGCCAGCAGCTTAGCGACAGGGAATAATGAAAAACTGTTTTTT. Encoded protein: CASSLATGNNEKLFF. Full variable domain (missing parts from reference TRBV7-9 and TRBJ1-4): DTGVSQNPRHKITKRGQNVTFRCDPISEHNRLYWYRQTLGQGPEFLTYFQNEAQLEKSRLLSDRFSAERPKGSFSTLEIQRTEQGDSAMYLCASSLATGNNEKLFFGSGTQLSVL.

This chain uses TRBV5-5 with TRBJ2-7, with unresolved D. Germline CDR1 SGHKS, CDR2 YYEKEE (reference sequence). Between the trimmed V and J ends, which lost 0 bases and 1 base, there was a span of 8 bases. The CDR3 loop spans 14 amino acids. Here the CDR3 reads CASSLVGNSYEQYV. As DNA, the CDR3 is TGTGCCAGCAGCTTGGTAGGCAATTCCTACGAGCAGTACGTC.

This sequence joins TRBV28 and TRBJ2-3, with 7 bases aligning to TRBD1. The junction had 10 bases not matched to a gene; V was cut back by 7 bases and J by 3 bases. Germline CDR1 reads MDHEN; CDR2 reads SYDVKM. The CDR3 is made up of 15 amino acids. The CDR3 region is CASTTRGGGTDTQYF. CDR3 in DNA: TGTGCCAGCACCACCCGAGGGGGCGGGACAGATACGCAGTATTTT.

The chain combines TRBV18 with TRBJ1-1; D possibly corresponds to TRBD1 (6 bases). The CDR3 sequence is 15 residues long. The ends were cut back, 1 base at V and 2 bases at J, with 11 bases in the middle. The germline V gene has CDR1 KGHSH and CDR2 LQKENI. The CDR3 protein is CASSPLPGANTEAFF. As DNA, the CDR3 is TGTGCCAGCTCACCACTGCCGGGGGCCAACACTGAAGCTTTCTTT.

This chain uses TRBV5-1 with TRBJ2-5; tentatively, D is TRBD2 (5 bases). V gave up 4 bases and J gave up 4 bases, with 17 bases separating them. The germline gives CDR1 SGHRS, CDR2 YFSETQ. This CDR3 spans 15 amino acids. The CDR3 is CASSPRPTAGETQYF. The DNA for the CDR3 is TGCGCCAGCAGCCCCCGGCCTACGGCGGGAGAGACCCAGTACTTC.

This clone was detected only once. J is TRBJ2-3 and V is TRBV4-1; TRBD1 matches at 7 bases. The junction had 3 bases not matched to a gene; V was cut back by 3 bases and J by 0 bases. This CDR3 has 15 residues. Per the germline V gene, CDR1 is MGHRA and CDR2 is YSYEKL. Written as DNA, the CDR3 is TGCGCCAGCAGCCAGACAGGGCTAAGCACAGATACGCAGTATTTT. Encoded protein: CASSQTGLSTDTQYF.

This clone came up once. This chain connects TRBV5-6 to TRBJ2-7, with a weak D call TRBD2 (7 bases). CDR3 length: 12 amino acids. In germline, CDR1 is SGHDT, CDR2 YYEEEE. Trimming removed 5 bases from V and 6 bases from J, with 12 bases in between. In DNA, the CDR3 is TGTGCCAGCAGTAGGGGGGGGGCCGAGCAGTACGTC. This translates into CASSRGGAEQYV.

The count of this clone is one. The genes are TRBV30 and TRBJ2-6; 11 nucleotides agree with TRBD1. The CDR3 has 16 residues. V was clipped by 2 bases and J by 3 bases; unmatched bases: 3. Germline V lookup: CDR1 GTSNPN, CDR2 SVGIG (reference sequence). The CDR3 region has the DNA TGTGCCTGGAGTCCCGGGACAGGGGGTGGGGCCAACGTCCTGACTTTC. Its protein is CAWSPGTGGGANVLTF. Full variable domain (outside the CDR3, taken from reference TRBV30 and TRBJ2-6): SQTIHQWPATLVQPVGSPLSLECTVEGTSNPNLYWYRQAAGRGLQLLFYSVGIGQISSEVPQNLSASRPQDRQFILSSKKLLLSDSGFYLCAWSPGTGGGANVLTFGAGSRLTVL.

The chain employs TRBV6-6 and TRBJ1-4, with D tentatively TRBD1 (5 bases). The CDR3 is 15 residues long. V was pared by 0 bases and J by 7 bases, with 12 bases between. Germline V gives CDR1 MNHNY, CDR2 SVGAGI (reference sequence). The CDR3 nucleotides read TGTGCCAGCAGTTACTCGAAAGGGGTTGGTGAAAAACTGTTTTTT. Amino acid sequence: CASSYSKGVGEKLFF.

This chain uses TRBV7-3 with TRBJ2-3, with D perhaps matching TRBD2 (7 bases). Trimming shortened V by 1 base and J by 0 bases, and 11 bases separated the two germline ends. The CDR3 consists of 16 residues. CDR1 and CDR2 from the germline V gene are SGHTA and FQGTGA. CDR3 sequence: CASSLNPGGSTDTQYF. CDR3 in DNA: TGTGCCAGCAGCTTAAATCCGGGGGGCAGCACAGATACGCAGTATTTT.

The V gene is TRBV6-5, the J gene TRBJ2-7; 7 nucleotides agree with TRBD2. This CDR3 region has 14 residues. Trimming removed 6 bases from V and 9 bases from J; junction bases left unmatched: 14. The germline gives CDR1 MNHEY, CDR2 SVGAGI. CDR3: CASRRTQDGRVQYV. CDR3 coding DNA: TGTGCCAGCAGGCGAACTCAGGATGGGAGGGTGCAGTACGTC.

CDR3 amino acids: CASSQGGVNTEAFF. In DNA, the CDR3 is TGCGCCAGCAGCCAAGGAGGGGTAAACACTGAAGCTTTCTTT. V and J are TRBV4-1 and TRBJ1-1, with D perhaps TRBD1 (5 bases). The V end was cut by 1 base, the J end by 2 bases, with 8 bases between. Germline V CDR1 and CDR2: MGHRA, YSYEKL. The CDR3 is 14 residues long.

The V and J genes are TRBV9 and TRBJ1-4; D gene unclear. The germline V and J ends were trimmed by 1 base and 3 bases, with 4 bases remaining between them. This CDR3 has 13 residues. The germline V gene has CDR1 SGDLS and CDR2 YYNGEE. The DNA of the CDR3 is TGTGCCAGCAGCGTAAGCCCTAATGAAAAACTGTTTTTT. Protein sequence: CASSVSPNEKLFF. Full variable domain (rest looked up from reference TRBV9 and TRBJ1-4): DSGVTQTPKHLITATGQRVTLRCSPRSGDLSVYWYQQSLDQGLQFLIQYYNGEERAKGNILERFSAQQFPDLHSELNLSSLELGDSALYFCASSVSPNEKLFFGSGTQLSVL.

This clone was seen only a few times. The gene calls are TRBV19 and TRBJ2-4; 10 bases align to TRBD1. Germline-derived CDR1 and CDR2 are LNHDA and SQIVND (reference sequence). This CDR3 has 19 residues. The junction had 11 bases not matched to a gene; V was cut back by 3 bases and J by 0 bases. The CDR3 loop is CASSMTGGLPLLAKNIQYF. The DNA for the CDR3 is TGTGCCAGTAGTATGACAGGGGGCCTCCCATTACTAGCCAAAAACATTCAGTACTTC.

This sequence joins TRBV5-1 and TRBJ1-2, with no clear D. The germline CDR1 and CDR2 sequences are SGHRS and YFSETQ. The CDR3 has 16 residues. V lost 0 bases, J lost 5 bases, and 17 bases lay in between. CDR3 region: CASSLAGSLLGYGYTF. CDR3 in DNA: TGCGCCAGCAGCTTGGCGGGATCGCTGCTTGGGTATGGCTACACCTTC.

This chain connects TRBV5-1 to TRBJ2-1; 8 bases align to TRBD2. V was clipped by 0 bases and J by 7 bases; unmatched bases: 6. The CDR3 covers 15 residues. Germline-derived CDR1 and CDR2 are SGHRS and YFSETQ. The chain's CDR3 is CASSLGGGLENEQFF. In nucleotides, the CDR3 is TGCGCCAGCAGCTTGGGCGGGGGGCTGGAGAATGAGCAGTTCTTC.

This sequence joins TRBV19 and TRBJ1-6; unclear D gene. The CDR3 is 14 residues long. Between the trimmed V and J ends, which lost 2 bases and 8 bases, there was a span of 10 bases. CDR1 LNHDA and CDR2 SQIVND come from the germline V gene (reference sequence). In DNA, the CDR3 is TGTGCCAGTAGTATACGGGGAGTGGATTCACCCCTCCACTTT. It translates to CASSIRGVDSPLHF.

This chain uses TRBV28 with TRBJ1-1; D is unclear. This CDR3 is 14 amino acids long. CDR1 and CDR2 from the germline V gene are MDHEN and SYDVKM. Trimming shortened V by 5 bases and J by 1 base, and 11 bases separated the two germline ends. The CDR3 DNA reads as TGTGCCAGCAGTCGTAACAGACAGAACACTGAAGCTTTCTTT. This gives the protein CASSRNRQNTEAFF.

The CDR3 protein is CAWSVSGDSTGELFF. Here the CDR3 DNA reads TGTGCCTGGAGTGTGAGCGGGGACTCCACCGGGGAGCTGTTTTTT. The chain couples TRBV30 to TRBJ2-2; 7 bases align to TRBD2. The CDR3 spans 15 residues. Trimming at V came to 0 bases and at J to 4 bases, leaving 5 bases not matched to a gene. Germline-derived CDR1 and CDR2 are GTSNPN and SVGIG (reference sequence).

This clone showed up just a few times. The chain employs TRBV4-3 and TRBJ1-2; D not certain. The CDR3 has 10 amino acids. With 7 bases removed from V and 4 bases from J, the gap between germline ends came to 4 bases. Per the germline V gene, CDR1 is LGHNA and CDR2 is YSLEER. The DNA of the CDR3 is TGCGCCAGCACGGTCTATGGCTACACCTTC. Its protein product is CASTVYGYTF.

For this clone: Relative to the germline gene, one junction end is altered; a read error may explain this. The V call is TRBV30, the J call TRBJ2-1; D ambiguous. The CDR3 length is 11 residues. CDR1 is GTSNPN and CDR2 is SVGIG in the germline V gene (reference sequence). CDR3 sequence reads: CAWSVMGRKIF. Here the CDR3 DNA reads TGTGCCTGGAGTGTAATGGGCAGAAAGATCTTC.

The V gene is TRBV14, the J gene TRBJ2-2; D is unresolved. CDR3 size: 14 residues. Germline CDR1 is SGHDN and CDR2 is FVKESK. Trimming cost V 0 bases and J 5 bases, with 7 bases left between them. CDR3 DNA: TGTGCCAGCAGCCAAGATTTGGGTACCGGGGAGCTGTTTTTT. Protein sequence: CASSQDLGTGELFF. Using reference TRBV14 and TRBJ2-2 for the parts outside the CDR3, the full variable domain is EAGVTQFPSHSVIEKGQTVTLRCDPISGHDNLYWYRRVMGKEIKFLLHFVKESKQDESGMPNNRFLAERTGGTYSTLKVQPAELEDSGVYFCASSQDLGTGELFFGEGSRLTVL.

The chain recombines TRBV5-1 with TRBJ2-2; tentative D call: TRBD1 (6 bases). The CDR3 sequence is 12 residues long. Per the germline V gene, CDR1 is SGHRS and CDR2 is YFSETQ. V was cut by 4 bases and J by 7 bases, with 8 bases left in between. The CDR3 DNA sequence: TGCGCCAGCAGCAGGGGGAACGGGGAGCTGTTTTTT. It yields the protein CASSRGNGELFF.